Described below is a single TCR beta chain sequence and its context. Antigen: not known. This record comes from a study of cytomegalovirus exposure and HLA in healthy donors. Study-wide points: Further analysis was carried out later, and it showed several of the most significant clusters appearing linked to common viral pathogens.

With 60 Vbeta and 13 Jbeta primers, the PCR was carried out. This table comes from immunoSEQ multiplex PCR, and its TCRdb copy is limited to in-frame clones, with some not included. Here the sample spans 45,000 to 65,000 clones, approximately 77% being singletons. The origin of this receptor is a woman in her thirties or forties in good health and CMV-seropositive. The sequenced sample was PBMCs.

CDR3 sequence: CASSFSTGGVEKLFF. Written as DNA, the CDR3 is TGTGCCAGCAGCTTCTCGACAGGAGGTGTTGAAAAACTGTTTTTT. The chain recombines TRBV5-6 with TRBJ1-4; a weak D match, TRBD1 (6 bases). Trimming stripped 2 bases from V and 7 bases from J, with 15 bases between. The CDR3 totals 15 residues. Germline values: CDR1 SGHDT, CDR2 YYEEEE.